One and the same sample provided the 14 T cell receptor beta chains below, sequenced in a study of T cell responses to AZD1222 COVID-19 vaccine. Method: immunoSEQ multiplex PCR; TCRdb's copy keeps in-frame clones and lacks some. The top ten clones hold 5% to 6% of a sample with about 130,000 clones, over 70% of them seen once. Sequenced material: peripheral blood, taken on day 0 of AZD1222 vaccination. The receptors come from an adult in good health.

CDR3 bases: TGTGCCAGAAGCTTAGCAGGGCAAAGCTCTGGAAACACCATATATTTT. Its translation is CARSLAGQSSGNTIYF. This chain links TRBV7-5 with TRBJ1-3; the table gives TRBD1 as D, unverified against the DNA. TRBV7-5 is flagged as a pseudogene. This CDR3 is 16 amino acids long.

This chain joins TRBV28 and TRBJ1-2; 8 bases map to TRBD1. V dropped 5 bases and J dropped 4; count of bases not matched to a gene: 9. CDR3 size: 15 residues. In germline, CDR1 is MDHEN, CDR2 SYDVKM. For the CDR3, the DNA is TGTGCCAGCAGTAAAAGGACAGGGCTGCCCTATGGCTACACCTTC. Its translation is CASSKRTGLPYGYTF.

A remark on this clone: This same CDR3 is encoded by further DNA sequences in the sample. The chain is built from TRBV6-1 and TRBJ2-7; D is undetermined. The germline CDR1 and CDR2 sequences are MNHNS and SASEGT. Trimming removed 0 bases at V and 2 bases at J, with 5 bases between. This CDR3 spans 13 amino acids. CDR3 protein: CASSEAGPYEQYF. CDR3 DNA sequence: TGTGCCAGCAGTGAAGCGGGCCCCTACGAGCAGTACTTC.

This chain joins TRBV15 and TRBJ2-1, with a tentative D call TRBD1 (5 bases). This CDR3 has 16 residues. Germline values: CDR1 LNHNV, CDR2 YYDKDF (reference sequence). Trimming shortened V by 3 bases and J by 7 bases, and 19 bases separated the two germline ends. The CDR3 here is CATSREPPFRGNEQFF. In DNA form, the CDR3 reads TGTGCCACCAGCAGGGAACCTCCTTTTAGGGGAAATGAGCAGTTCTTC.

CDR3 protein: CASSLAGRDYYGYTF. The CDR3 nucleotides are TGCGCCAGCAGCTTGGCCGGAAGGGATTACTATGGCTACACCTTC. This sequence joins TRBV5-1 and TRBJ1-2, with D uncertain. The CDR3 runs to 15 residues. Germline V gives CDR1 SGHRS, CDR2 YFSETQ. V dropped 0 bases and J dropped 3 bases, with 12 bases sitting between them.

This sequence joins TRBV10-2 and TRBJ1-2; 7 bases are shared with TRBD1. Germline values: CDR1 WSHSY, CDR2 SAAADI. The CDR3 loop spans 12 amino acids. Trimming took 7 bases from V and 5 from J; bases not matched to a gene: 4. The CDR3 nucleotides are TGCGCCAGCAACTCGGGACAGTATGGCTACACCTTC. Its translation: CASNSGQYGYTF.

The chain employs TRBV7-2 and TRBJ2-7; no reliable D call. Germline loops: CDR1 SGHTA, CDR2 FQGNSA. This CDR3 contains 14 residues. V was cut by 5 bases and J by 3 bases, with 14 bases left in between. CDR3 coding DNA: TGTGCCAGCAGCCCTTCCCGCAGTCTCTACGAGCAGTACTTC. This encodes CASSPSRSLYEQYF.

CDR3 bases: TGCGCCAGCAGCCCTATGACAGGCCAAAACTATGGCTACACCTTC. Its translation is CASSPMTGQNYGYTF. The rearrangement links TRBV5-1 to TRBJ1-2, with D possibly TRBD1 on 6 matching bases. Germline CDR1 SGHRS, CDR2 YFSETQ. The CDR3 runs to 15 residues. The germline V and J ends were trimmed by 4 bases and 2 bases, with 15 bases remaining between them. Drawing the rest from reference TRBV5-1 and TRBJ1-2, the complete variable domain is KAGVTQTPRYLIKTRGQQVTLSCSPISGHRSVSWYQQTPGQGLQFLFEYFSETQRNKGNFPGRFSGRQFSNSRSEMNVSTLELGDSALYLCASSPMTGQNYGYTFGSGTRLTVV.

The chain employs TRBV5-1 and TRBJ2-2, with D perhaps matching TRBD1 or TRBD2 (5 bases each). V was trimmed by 4 bases and J by 0 bases, leaving 13 bases between them. The CDR3 loop spans 16 amino acids. CDR1 and CDR2 (germline): SGHRS, YFSETQ. CDR3 protein: CASSPGTVANTGELFF. CDR3 DNA: TGCGCCAGCAGCCCCGGGACGGTTGCGAACACCGGGGAGCTGTTTTTT.

This sequence joins TRBV2 and TRBJ1-3; no clear D. The CDR3 loop spans 14 amino acids. Germline assignment: CDR1 SNHLY and CDR2 FYNNEI. Trimming took off 6 bases at V and 2 bases at J, with 11 bases between the two ends. CDR3: CASSARIPGNTIYF. The CDR3 DNA sequence: TGTGCCAGCAGCGCCCGGATACCTGGAAACACCATATATTTT.

This chain joins TRBV19 and TRBJ1-6; D is uncertain. Trimming left V 4 bases short and J 8 bases short, with 9 bases between. In germline, CDR1 is LNHDA, CDR2 SQIVND (reference sequence). The CDR3 consists of 13 residues. CDR3 DNA: TGTGCCAGTAGTACATCTGGGGATTCACCCCTCCACTTT. Translating gives CASSTSGDSPLHF.

V and J are TRBV18 and TRBJ1-3, with D uncertain. V lost 1 base and J lost 0, with 16 bases in between. CDR1 is KGHSH, CDR2 LQKENI, per germline. The CDR3 runs 18 residues. CDR3: CASSPLRKDRGSGNTIYF. The CDR3 DNA is TGTGCCAGCTCACCACTTCGGAAGGACCGAGGCTCTGGAAACACCATATATTTT.

V usage is TRBV12-3 or TRBV12-4 and J usage is TRBJ2-7; 8 nucleotides agree with TRBD1. The V and J ends lost 7 bases and 6 bases, in that order; junction bases with no gene match: 8. The CDR3 is made up of 13 amino acids. For the CDR3, the DNA is TGTGCCAGCACCGGGACAGGAGGAAGCGAGCAGTACTTC. As protein: CASTGTGGSEQYF.

The chain combines TRBV12-3 or TRBV12-4 with TRBJ1-1; no definite D call. The CDR3 runs to 13 residues. V was pared by 0 bases and J by 1 base, with 3 bases between. CDR3 amino acids: CASSLAQNTEAFF. CDR3 DNA: TGTGCCAGCAGTTTAGCACAGAACACTGAAGCTTTCTTT.